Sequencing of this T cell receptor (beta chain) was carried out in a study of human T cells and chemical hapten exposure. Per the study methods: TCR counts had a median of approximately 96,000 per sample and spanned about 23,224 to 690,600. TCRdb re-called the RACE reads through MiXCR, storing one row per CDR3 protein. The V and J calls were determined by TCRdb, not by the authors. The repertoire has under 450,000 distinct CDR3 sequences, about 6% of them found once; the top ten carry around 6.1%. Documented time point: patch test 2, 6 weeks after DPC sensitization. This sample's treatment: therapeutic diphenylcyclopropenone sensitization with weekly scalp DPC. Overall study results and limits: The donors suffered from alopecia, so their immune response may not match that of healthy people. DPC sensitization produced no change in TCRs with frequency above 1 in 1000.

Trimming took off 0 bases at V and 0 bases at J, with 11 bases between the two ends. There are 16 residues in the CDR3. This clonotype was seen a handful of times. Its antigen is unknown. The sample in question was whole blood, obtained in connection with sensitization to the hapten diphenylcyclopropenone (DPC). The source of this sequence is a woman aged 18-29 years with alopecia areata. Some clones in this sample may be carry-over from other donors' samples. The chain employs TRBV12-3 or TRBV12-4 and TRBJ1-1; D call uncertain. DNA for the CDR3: TGTGCCAGCAGTTTAGCCCCGAGATCCCTGAACACTGAAGCTTTCTTT. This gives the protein CASSLAPRSLNTEAFF.